This TCR beta chain was obtained from a study of monozygotic twins with inflammatory bowel disease. Using the 5' RACE reads, TCRdb records one entry per CDR3 protein without DNA. The repertoire shows approximately 340,000 distinct CDR3 sequences; the top ten hold under 2.5%. The sample comprised blood. The source is a human donor with ulcerative colitis or Crohn's disease, or a healthy co-twin of an affected twin (not recorded which).

This CDR3 reads CASSQGLAVAYEQYF. The V and J genes are TRBV4-1 and TRBJ2-7; the D call of TRBD2 rests on TCRdb alone, since no DNA is present to check it. The CDR3 has 15 amino acids. CDR1 and CDR2 from the germline V gene are MGHRA and YSYEKL.